This entry is about one T cell receptor beta chain. Its antigen is unknown. The sample is drawn from a study of T cell responses to AZD1222 COVID-19 vaccine. Whole-study results and caveats: At baseline, seropositivity was found in only six or seven AZD1222 recipients. Epitopes outside B.1.351 and B.1.1.7 mutated regions reportedly drew nearly half of spike TCRs.

TCRdb keeps only in-frame clones here, not all; method: immunoSEQ multiplex PCR. Among 150,000 or so clones, 92% were seen once, and the ten largest hold 1% to 1.5%. The receptor's source is an adult who received the AZD1222 COVID-19 vaccine. The sample here was peripheral blood, taken 28 days after the second AZD1222 dose.

CDR3 sequence reads: CASSIGSGSTDTQYF. The CDR3 DNA sequence: TGTGCCAGTAGTATAGGTAGCGGGAGTACAGATACGCAGTATTTT. This chain connects TRBV19 to TRBJ2-3, with TRBD2 identical over 9 bases. Germline V gives CDR1 LNHDA, CDR2 SQIVND (reference sequence). V shed 1 base and J 3 bases; nucleotides not matched to a gene: 2. The CDR3 is made up of 15 amino acids.